Listed below are T cell receptor beta chains from one sample, sequenced in a study of shared clonotypes between healthy human individuals. Sequencing was performed with immunoSEQ multiplex PCR; in TCRdb, only in-frame clones are kept and a portion is missing. Among some 1.5 million clones listed, nearly 99% were seen once. Sequenced: naive CD4+ T cells sorted from blood. The source of these receptors is a man aged 25-45 years in good health. CDR3s include the opening cysteine and the closing phenylalanine or tryptophan. A D gene is named only where the DNA matches it firmly. Not every row has a clone size; where given, it reads once, few, many or a size class.

D: -
J: TRBJ2-2
V: TRBV11-2
size: once
CDR3: CASSFLHGGRGTGELFF
DNA: TGTGCCAGCAGCTTCCTCCACGGGGGTCGAGGCACCGGGGAGCTGTTTTTT

D: -
J: TRBJ2-7
V: TRBV7-6
size: -
CDR3: CASSFRRDSYEQYF
DNA: TGTGCCAGCAGCTTTCGGCGGGACTCCTACGAGCAGTACTTC

D: -
J: TRBJ1-3
V: TRBV19
size: -
CDR3: CASRPGGGNTIYF
DNA: TGTGCCAGTCGTCCAGGTGGAGGAAACACCATATATTTT

D: -
J: TRBJ1-1
V: TRBV6-6
size: -
CDR3: CASSYEGGRAFF
DNA: TGTGCCAGCAGTTACGAGGGGGGTAGGGCTTTCTTT

D: -
J: TRBJ1-2
V: TRBV9
size: -
CDR3: CASSVGSDPVGYTF
DNA: TGTGCCAGCAGCGTAGGTAGCGACCCTGTAGGCTACACCTTC

D: TRBD1
J: TRBJ2-1
V: TRBV12-5
size: -
CDR3: CASGQTGGYNEQFF
DNA: TGTGCTAGTGGCCAGACAGGGGGCTACAATGAGCAGTTCTTC

D: -
J: TRBJ2-3
V: TRBV27
size: -
CDR3: CARVTGEQGYF
DNA: TGTGCCAGAGTAACGGGAGAACAGGGGTATTTT

D: TRBD1
J: TRBJ1-4
V: TRBV28
size: -
CDR3: CASSPGQGREKLFF
DNA: TGTGCCAGCAGCCCTGGACAGGGCAGAGAAAAACTGTTTTTT

D: -
J: TRBJ2-5
V: TRBV5-1
size: -
CDR3: CASSLAREGTQYF
DNA: TGCGCCAGCAGCTTGGCGCGGGAAGGGACCCAGTACTTC

D: TRBD2
J: TRBJ2-2
V: TRBV19
size: -
CDR3: CASSIASGSPGELFF
DNA: TGTGCCAGTAGTATTGCTAGCGGGAGCCCCGGGGAGCTGTTTTTT

D: -
J: TRBJ2-5
V: TRBV10-1
size: -
CDR3: CANRETQYF
DNA: TGCGCCAACCGGGAGACCCAGTACTTC

D: TRBD2
J: TRBJ2-5
V: TRBV11-2
size: -
CDR3: CASTPITSGVVPETQYF
DNA: TGTGCCAGCACCCCTATCACTAGCGGGGTTGTGCCAGAGACCCAGTACTTC

D: -
J: TRBJ2-3
V: TRBV7-9
size: -
CDR3: CASSPRYF
DNA: TGTGCCAGCAGTCCTCGGTATTTT

D: TRBD2
J: TRBJ2-7
V: TRBV10-1
size: -
CDR3: CASSTGTSGSYEQYF
DNA: TGCGCCAGCAGTACCGGGACTAGCGGCTCCTACGAGCAGTACTTC

D: -
J: TRBJ1-1
V: TRBV7-9
size: -
CDR3: CASSHKPNTEAFF
DNA: TGTGCCAGCAGCCATAAACCTAACACTGAAGCTTTCTTT

D: -
J: TRBJ2-7
V: TRBV28
size: -
CDR3: CASSSHIPGHSAREQYF
DNA: TGTGCCAGCAGTTCACATATCCCGGGACACTCTGCCCGGGAGCAGTACTTC

D: -
J: TRBJ1-4
V: TRBV6-6
size: -
CDR3: CASSYRRNEKLFF
DNA: TGTGCCAGCAGTTACCGCAGGAATGAAAAACTGTTTTTT

D: -
J: TRBJ2-3
V: TRBV23-1
size: -
CDR3: CASPRPGRISTDTQYF
DNA: TGCGCCAGTCCACGACCAGGTCGAATCAGCACAGATACGCAGTATTTT

D: -
J: TRBJ1-2
V: TRBV18
size: -
CDR3: CASSLPPNYGYTF
DNA: TGTGCCAGCTCACTACCCCCTAACTATGGCTACACCTTC

D: -
J: TRBJ2-5
V: TRBV11-1
size: -
CDR3: CASRITGWEETQYF
DNA: TGTGCCAGCCGGATTACAGGGTGGGAAGAGACCCAGTACTTC

D: TRBD1
J: TRBJ2-5
V: TRBV2
size: -
CDR3: CASRLTGGETQYF
DNA: TGTGCCAGCAGGTTGACAGGGGGTGAGACCCAGTACTTC

D: -
J: TRBJ2-5
V: TRBV2
size: -
CDR3: CASSYYEQETQYF
DNA: TGTGCCAGCAGTTATTATGAACAAGAGACCCAGTACTTC

D: TRBD1
J: TRBJ2-1
V: TRBV6-1
size: -
CDR3: CASSVRGLGRTDDEQFF
DNA: TGTGCCAGCAGTGTTAGGGGGCTCGGTAGGACCGACGATGAGCAGTTCTTC

D: -
J: TRBJ2-7
V: TRBV18
size: -
CDR3: CASSPTGRNYEQYF
DNA: TGTGCCAGCTCACCTACAGGCCGAAACTACGAGCAGTACTTC

D: TRBD1
J: TRBJ2-7
V: TRBV6-5
size: -
CDR3: CASSYSQGFSYEQYF
DNA: TGTGCCAGCAGTTACTCACAGGGGTTCTCCTACGAGCAGTACTTC

D: -
J: TRBJ2-7
V: TRBV6-1
size: -
CDR3: CASSDSDGGAYEQYF
DNA: TGTGCCAGCAGTGACTCAGACGGAGGAGCCTACGAGCAGTACTTC

D: TRBD2
J: TRBJ2-1
V: TRBV19
size: once
CDR3: CASIPTSGSRNEQFF
DNA: TGTGCCAGTATACCGACTAGCGGGAGTAGGAATGAGCAGTTCTTC

D: TRBD1
J: TRBJ2-5
V: TRBV5-1
size: -
CDR3: CASSRGQGGTQYF
DNA: TGCGCCAGCAGCAGGGGACAGGGGGGAACCCAGTACTTC

D: -
J: TRBJ2-3
V: TRBV2
size: -
CDR3: CASRVLIDTQYF
DNA: TGTGCCAGCCGGGTGTTAATAGATACGCAGTATTTT

D: -
J: TRBJ1-5
V: TRBV10-3
size: -
CDR3: CAISQGKGSNQPQHF
DNA: TGTGCCATCAGCCAGGGGAAGGGAAGCAATCAGCCCCAGCATTTT

D: -
J: TRBJ1-4
V: TRBV4-3
size: -
CDR3: CASSLRQAATNEKLFF
DNA: TGCGCCAGCAGCCTCCGACAGGCAGCAACTAATGAAAAACTGTTTTTT

D: -
J: TRBJ1-2
V: TRBV9
size: -
CDR3: CASSGPPGTQTNYGYTF
DNA: TGTGCCAGCAGCGGACCCCCCGGGACACAAACTAACTATGGCTACACCTTC

D: -
J: TRBJ2-5
V: TRBV5-1
size: -
CDR3: CASSATGGQETQYF
DNA: TGCGCCAGCAGCGCAACCGGGGGCCAAGAGACCCAGTACTTC

D: -
J: TRBJ2-5
V: TRBV5-8
size: -
CDR3: CASSLPVGPYQETQYF
DNA: TGTGCCAGCAGCCTCCCAGTGGGGCCCTACCAAGAGACCCAGTACTTC

D: TRBD1
J: TRBJ1-2
V: TRBV29-1
size: once
CDR3: CSSRQGPNYGYTF
DNA: TGCAGCAGTCGACAGGGGCCAAACTATGGCTACACCTTC

D: -
J: TRBJ2-7
V: TRBV4-1
size: -
CDR3: CASSQTGGEQYF
DNA: TGCGCCAGCAGCCAAACAGGTGGGGAGCAGTACTTC

D: -
J: TRBJ2-1
V: TRBV7-6
size: -
CDR3: CASSLGLRGMTYNEQFF
DNA: TGTGCCAGCAGCTTAGGCCTCAGGGGAATGACCTACAATGAGCAGTTCTTC

D: -
J: TRBJ2-5
V: TRBV28
size: -
CDR3: CASSTGTTVQETQYF
DNA: TGTGCCAGCAGTACCGGGACCACGGTCCAAGAGACCCAGTACTTC

D: -
J: TRBJ2-7
V: TRBV9
size: -
CDR3: CASSVGSGSNYEQYF
DNA: TGTGCCAGCAGCGTAGGGAGCGGAAGTAACTACGAGCAGTACTTC

D: -
J: TRBJ1-4
V: TRBV18
size: -
CDR3: CASSPQGAPNEKLFF
DNA: TGTGCCAGCTCACCACAGGGAGCCCCTAATGAAAAACTGTTTTTT

D: -
J: TRBJ2-1
V: TRBV7-8
size: -
CDR3: CASSLRHLEQFF
DNA: TGTGCCAGCAGCTTACGACATCTAGAGCAGTTCTTC

D: -
J: TRBJ1-2
V: TRBV27
size: -
CDR3: CASKLGDTLSGYTF
DNA: TGTGCCAGCAAACTCGGGGACACCCTTAGTGGCTACACCTTC

D: -
J: TRBJ1-3
V: TRBV5-4
size: -
CDR3: CASSLTGPGNTIYF
DNA: TGTGCCAGCAGCTTGACGGGGCCTGGAAACACCATATATTTT

D: TRBD1
J: TRBJ2-2
V: TRBV7-9
size: -
CDR3: CASSLGTGTGTGELFF
DNA: TGTGCCAGCAGCTTGGGAACCGGGACAGGCACCGGGGAGCTGTTTTTT

D: -
J: TRBJ1-3
V: TRBV5-1
size: -
CDR3: CASSLAGGGNTIYF
DNA: TGCGCCAGCAGCTTGGCCGGGGGTGGCAACACCATATATTTT

D: -
J: TRBJ2-2
V: TRBV6-5
size: -
CDR3: CASRHKGSTGELFF
DNA: TGTGCCAGCAGACACAAGGGGTCGACTGGGGAGCTGTTTTTT

D: -
J: TRBJ2-7
V: TRBV30
size: -
CDR3: CAWSVKGVYEQYF
DNA: TGTGCCTGGAGTGTAAAGGGCGTGTACGAGCAGTACTTC

D: -
J: TRBJ1-4
V: TRBV5-1
size: -
CDR3: CASSLGFGTTNEKLFF
DNA: TGCGCCAGCAGCTTGGGGTTCGGAACAACTAATGAAAAACTGTTTTTT

D: TRBD1
J: TRBJ1-5
V: TRBV27
size: -
CDR3: CASSAWTGGTNQPQHF
DNA: TGTGCCAGCAGCGCCTGGACAGGGGGAACCAATCAGCCCCAGCATTTT

D: -
J: TRBJ1-5
V: TRBV19
size: -
CDR3: CASSIGGVLNQPQHF
DNA: TGTGCCAGTAGTATTGGGGGGGTCCTCAATCAGCCCCAGCATTTT

D: -
J: TRBJ1-1
V: TRBV28
size: -
CDR3: CASSVAGVMRDEAFF
DNA: TGTGCCAGCAGCGTTGCCGGGGTAATGCGCGATGAAGCTTTCTTT

D: -
J: TRBJ1-5
V: TRBV9
size: -
CDR3: CASSVGGYNQPQHF
DNA: TGTGCCAGCAGCGTAGGTGGATACAATCAGCCCCAGCATTTT

D: TRBD1
J: TRBJ2-5
V: TRBV9
size: once
CDR3: CASSVSGGETQYF
DNA: TGTGCCAGCAGCGTTTCAGGGGGAGAGACCCAGTACTTC

D: -
J: TRBJ2-1
V: TRBV25-1
size: -
CDR3: CASSETGPRGDEQFF
DNA: TGTGCCAGCAGTGAGACCGGTCCAAGGGGGGATGAGCAGTTCTTC

D: TRBD2
J: TRBJ2-7
V: TRBV5-1
size: -
CDR3: CASSLGGGLAGWYEQYF
DNA: TGCGCCAGCAGCTTGGGAGGTGGTCTAGCGGGATGGTACGAGCAGTACTTC

D: TRBD1
J: TRBJ2-2
V: TRBV2
size: -
CDR3: CASSIRTGANTGELFF
DNA: TGTGCCAGCAGTATAAGGACAGGGGCGAACACCGGGGAGCTGTTTTTT

D: TRBD2
J: TRBJ2-7
V: TRBV28
size: -
CDR3: CASSLSSGRAKRYEQYF
DNA: TGTGCCAGCAGTTTATCTAGCGGGAGGGCCAAGAGGTACGAGCAGTACTTC

D: -
J: TRBJ2-5
V: TRBV7-8
size: once
CDR3: CASSLVGGQGWGETQYF
DNA: TGTGCCAGCAGCTTAGTCGGCGGGCAGGGGTGGGGAGAGACCCAGTACTTC